The 6 T cell receptor beta chains given below trace back to one sample, sequenced in a study of cytomegalovirus exposure and HLA in healthy donors. The PCR ran on 60 Vbeta and 13 Jbeta primers. Only in-frame clones appear in the TCRdb table, and some are missing; sequencing was by immunoSEQ multiplex PCR. The sample carries about 170,000 clones, about four fifths recorded once. Material for sequencing was PBMCs. The receptors shown here come from a woman aged 50 to 60 in good health and CMV-seropositive.

This chain uses TRBV6-6 with TRBJ1-2; 8 positions agree with TRBD1. V gave up 7 bases and J gave up 4 bases; unmatched junction bases: 5. The CDR3 length is 13 residues. The germline V gene has CDR1 MNHNY and CDR2 SVGAGI (reference sequence). CDR3 sequence (DNA): TGTGCCAGCAACAATGACAGGGGCTATGGCTACACCTTC. Amino acid sequence: CASNNDRGYGYTF.

This clone was seen more than once but under ten times. The chain uses TRBV7-2 and TRBJ1-1; weak D call: TRBD1 (5 bases). CDR1 is SGHTA, CDR2 FQGNSA, per germline. Deletions cut 1 base from V and 5 bases from J, with 11 bases between. This CDR3 comprises 14 residues. The CDR3 region has the DNA TGTGCCAGCAGCTTAGGGCAGGGCAGAACTGAAGCTTTCTTT. Translated: CASSLGQGRTEAFF.

V and J are TRBV10-2 and TRBJ1-2; D not resolved. Trimming took off 3 bases at V and 10 bases at J, with 9 bases between the two ends. The CDR3 covers 11 residues. CDR1 and CDR2 from the germline V gene are WSHSY and SAAADI. The DNA of the CDR3 is TGCGCCAGCAGTGATAGGAGCCTCTACACCTTC. Its translation is CASSDRSLYTF.

The CDR3 sequence is CASSLAGLAGAEQYF. For the CDR3, the DNA is TGTGCCAGCAGCTTAGCCGGACTAGCGGGAGCCGAGCAGTACTTC. This rearrangement joins TRBV7-8 to TRBJ2-7, with 13 bases fitting TRBD2. Per germline, CDR1 SGHVS and CDR2 FQNEAQ. The CDR3 consists of 15 residues. J lost 6 bases, V lost 0 bases, and 2 bases had no gene match.

This chain connects TRBV29-1 to TRBJ2-5; 12 nucleotides agree with TRBD2. The CDR3 loop spans 13 amino acids. The germline V gene encodes CDR1 SQVTM and CDR2 ANQGSEA. The ends lost 7 bases at V and 11 bases at J; junction bases unmatched: 11. This CDR3 reads CSGGLAGLREQYF. The CDR3 coding sequence is TGCAGCGGTGGACTAGCGGGACTTAGGGAGCAGTACTTC.

A remark on this clone: At one boundary the junction diverges from the germline segment, which might be a read error. The CDR3 DNA reads as TGTGCCAGCACTCTACGGGAGGGGGTCGGAAACGCCATATATTTT. This translates into CASTLREGVGNAIYF. J is TRBJ1-3 and V is TRBV6-1; D is possibly TRBD1 (6 bases). CDR1 and CDR2 from the germline V gene are MNHNS and SASEGT. The CDR3 has 15 residues.